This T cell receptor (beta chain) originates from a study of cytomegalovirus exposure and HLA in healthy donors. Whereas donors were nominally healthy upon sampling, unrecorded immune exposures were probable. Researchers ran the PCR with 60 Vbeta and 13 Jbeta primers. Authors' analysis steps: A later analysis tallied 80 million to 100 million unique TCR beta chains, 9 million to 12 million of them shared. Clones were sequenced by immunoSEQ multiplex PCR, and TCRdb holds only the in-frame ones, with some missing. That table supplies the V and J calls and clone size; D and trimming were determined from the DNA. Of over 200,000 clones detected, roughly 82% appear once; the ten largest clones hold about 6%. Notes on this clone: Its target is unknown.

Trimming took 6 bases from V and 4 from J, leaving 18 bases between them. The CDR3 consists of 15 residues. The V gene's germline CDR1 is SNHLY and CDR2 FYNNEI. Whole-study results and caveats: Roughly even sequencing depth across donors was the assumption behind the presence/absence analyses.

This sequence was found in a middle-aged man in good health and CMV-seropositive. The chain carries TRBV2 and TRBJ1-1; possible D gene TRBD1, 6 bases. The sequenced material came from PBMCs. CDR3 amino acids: CASRALQGKGTEAFF. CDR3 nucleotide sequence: TGTGCCAGCAGGGCCCTACAGGGAAAGGGCACTGAAGCTTTCTTT. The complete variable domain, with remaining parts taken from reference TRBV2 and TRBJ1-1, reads EPEVTQTPSHQVTQMGQEVILRCVPISNHLYFYWYRQILGQKVEFLVSFYNNEISEKSEIFDDQFSVERPDGSNFTLKIRSTKLEDSAMYFCASRALQGKGTEAFFGQGTRLTVV.